The present T cell receptor (beta chain) was sequenced within a study of Tregs in tolerant kidney transplant recipients. The table came from immunoSEQ multiplex PCR; TCRdb's copy has only in-frame clones and leaves some out. The sample has fewer than 20,000 clones; roughly 80% are singletons. CD4+CD25+CD127- Tregs, CD4+CD25- non-Tregs, CD4 and CD8 cells were sorted. Germline loops: CDR1 MNHEY, CDR2 SVGAGI. This CDR3 has 13 residues. The V and J ends lost 8 bases and 7 bases respectively, with 18 bases between them. Sequencing input: Tregs from blood. The clonotype originates from a human donor in good health. V gene TRBV6-5 combines with J gene TRBJ2-7, with D possibly being TRBD2 (6 bases). The CDR3 nucleotides are TGTGCCAGCGCCTTTCGCGGGGCGGGGGAGCAGTACTTC. This encodes CASAFRGAGEQYF.